Following are 8 T cell receptor beta chains from one sample sequenced in a study of T cell responses to AZD1222 COVID-19 vaccine. Clones were sequenced by immunoSEQ multiplex PCR, and TCRdb holds only the in-frame ones, with some missing. The data show some 170,000 clones, approximately 91% seen once. Sequencing was performed on peripheral blood, taken 28 days after the second AZD1222 dose. The receptors here all came from an adult who received the AZD1222 COVID-19 vaccine.

This clone appeared a single time. The chain joins TRBV7-2 to TRBJ2-5, with a tentative D call TRBD1 (5 bases). V gave up 2 bases and J gave up 5 bases, with 12 bases separating them. CDR3 length: 14 residues. Germline V gene data show CDR1 as SGHTA and CDR2 as FQGNSA. In nucleotides, the CDR3 is TGTGCCAGCAGCTTATGGGCAGGGTCGGAGACCCAGTACTTC. Translated: CASSLWAGSETQYF.

The chain uses TRBV7-3 and TRBJ2-7, with 10 positions matching TRBD1. Per the germline V gene, CDR1 is SGHTA and CDR2 is FQGTGA. The CDR3 runs to 13 residues. Unmatched junction bases numbered 8, after V lost 5 bases and J lost 10 bases. The CDR3, as DNA: TGTGCCAGCAGCAAGACAGGGGGCGGATTTCAGTACTTC. This encodes CASSKTGGGFQYF.

This clone has only one observation. The chain links TRBV11-2 to TRBJ2-3, with D tentatively TRBD1 or TRBD2 (5 bases each). Germline values: CDR1 SGHAT, CDR2 FQNNGV. V shed 1 base and J shed 1 base, with 15 bases lying between them. The CDR3 sequence is 17 residues long. CDR3 sequence: CASSLVKRGRGTDTQYF. CDR3 coding DNA: TGTGCCAGCAGCTTAGTTAAAAGGGGACGGGGCACAGATACGCAGTATTTT.

The J gene is TRBJ1-2, the V gene TRBV28, with 8 bases that match TRBD1. The CDR3 covers 15 residues. Trimming took 3 bases from V and 6 from J; bases not matched to a gene: 9. The germline CDR1 and CDR2 sequences are MDHEN and SYDVKM. DNA for the CDR3: TGTGCCAGCAGTTTTTCGGGACAGGTCCCGAATGGCTACACCTTC. It specifies CASSFSGQVPNGYTF.

The V gene is TRBV5-1, the J gene TRBJ2-1, with D uncertain. In germline, CDR1 is SGHRS, CDR2 YFSETQ. V was pared by 3 bases and J by 6 bases, with 13 bases between. This CDR3 comprises 14 residues. The CDR3 sequence: CASSWPGRSNEQFF. The CDR3 bases are TGCGCCAGCAGCTGGCCAGGTCGGTCCAATGAGCAGTTCTTC.

The DNA of the CDR3 is TGTGCCAGCAGCTTTATAGCGGGGAAGTCCTACGAGCAGTACTTC. Translating gives CASSFIAGKSYEQYF. The genes are TRBV7-9 and TRBJ2-7; the match to TRBD2 covers 8 bases. The CDR3 runs 15 residues. V was clipped by 3 bases and J by 1 base; unmatched bases: 5. The germline V gene has CDR1 SEHNR and CDR2 FQNEAQ (reference sequence).

The rearrangement links TRBV7-9 to TRBJ2-7; TRBD2 agrees at 8 bases. The CDR3 loop spans 15 amino acids. The germline gives CDR1 SEHNR, CDR2 FQNEAQ (reference sequence). With 5 bases clipped from V and 5 bases from J, the junction kept 11 bases outside the gene matches. This chain's CDR3 is CASSPRAGGVNEQYF. CDR3 coding DNA: TGTGCCAGCAGCCCTCGGGCGGGAGGAGTTAACGAGCAGTACTTC.

CDR3 bases: TGTGCCAGCAGTGACTTTGCGGGGAGTAGCACAGATACGCAGTATTTT. Its protein is CASSDFAGSSTDTQYF. The rearrangement uses TRBV6-1 and TRBJ2-3, with D possibly being TRBD2 (6 bases). This CDR3 has 16 amino acids. V was cut by 3 bases and J by 0 bases, with 13 bases left in between. CDR1 MNHNS and CDR2 SASEGT come from the germline V gene.